This is a list of T cell receptor beta chains from one sample in a study of chemoradiotherapy in HPV16-positive cancers. Sequencing used immunoSEQ multiplex PCR; TCRdb keeps in-frame clones, though not all of them. The repertoire has roughly 28,000 clones, around four fifths of them found once; the top ten carry around 5.5%. Sequenced here: blood, sampled from a patient who underwent chemoradiotherapy. These receptor sequences come from a human donor with HPV-associated anogenital cancer. Both conserved end residues are part of each CDR3. The D gene is left open where the match is weak. Clone size is shown for a subset of rows, as once, few, many or a class of expanded clone.

j_call | v_call | d_call | clone_size | cdr3_aa | cdr3_nt
TRBJ2-5 | TRBV2 | - | - | CASRRGSQETQYF | TGTGCCAGCCGTCGGGGCTCCCAAGAGACCCAGTACTTC
TRBJ2-5 | TRBV19 | - | - | CASADSSQETQYF | TGTGCCAGTGCGGACAGTTCACAAGAGACCCAGTACTTC
TRBJ2-3 | TRBV2 | TRBD2 | - | CARSSGGASDTQYF | TGTGCCAGATCTAGCGGGGGGGCCTCAGATACGCAGTATTTT
TRBJ1-6 | TRBV2 | - | - | CASGQGLTTSPLHF | TGTGCCAGCGGGCAGGGGTTGACGACTTCACCCCTCCACTTT
TRBJ1-2 | TRBV9 | - | - | CASSTRTVDGYTF | TGTGCCAGCAGCACCAGGACAGTAGATGGCTACACCTTC
TRBJ1-6 | TRBV6-1 | - | few | CASSEALNSPLHF | TGTGCCAGCAGTGAGGCCCTTAATTCACCCCTCCACTTT
TRBJ2-3 | TRBV11-3 | - | once | CASSLGARDTQYF | TGTGCCAGCAGCTTGGGGGCTCGCGATACGCAGTATTTT
TRBJ1-1 | TRBV20-1 | TRBD1 | - | CSASGQEEAFF | TGCAGTGCTAGCGGACAGGAAGAAGCTTTCTTT
TRBJ1-1 | TRBV5-4 | - | - | CASSRARGGLGNTEAFF | TGTGCCAGCAGCCGCGCCCGGGGGGGGCTGGGGAACACTGAAGCTTTCTTT
TRBJ2-3 | TRBV5-6 | - | - | CASSLESTDTQYF | TGTGCCAGCAGCTTGGAGAGCACAGATACGCAGTATTTT
TRBJ1-1 | TRBV7-2 | - | - | CASSLGGGVTEAFF | TGTGCCAGCAGCTTGGGGGGCGGGGTCACTGAAGCTTTCTTT
TRBJ1-5 | TRBV19 | - | - | CASSIPGLMKQPQHF | TGTGCCAGTAGTATTCCCGGGCTAATGAAACAGCCCCAGCATTTT
TRBJ2-7 | TRBV2 | - | - | CASTRRGGVKTYEQYF | TGTGCCAGCACCCGAAGGGGCGGGGTTAAAACCTACGAGCAGTACTTC
TRBJ1-2 | TRBV4-2 | - | - | CASSQDSTTGEYGYTF | TGTGCCAGCAGCCAAGACTCTACGACGGGGGAATATGGCTACACCTTC
TRBJ2-1 | TRBV7-2 | - | - | CASSLATRGVDEQFF | TGTGCCAGCAGCTTAGCGACGAGAGGGGTCGATGAGCAGTTCTTC
TRBJ1-4 | TRBV2 | TRBD1 | - | CASRDRGTGWEKLFF | TGTGCCAGCAGGGACAGGGGGACCGGTTGGGAAAAACTGTTTTTT
TRBJ1-2 | TRBV6-6 | TRBD1 | - | CAGRTQGNGMDYGYTF | TGTGCCGGAAGAACACAGGGGAACGGGATGGACTATGGCTACACCTTC
TRBJ1-2 | TRBV30 | - | - | CALEITRRWFFDGYTF | TGTGCCCTGGAGATAACGCGACGGTGGTTTTTTGATGGCTACACCTTC
TRBJ1-2 | TRBV7-2 | - | - | CASSLIGGREHGYTF | TGTGCCAGCAGCTTAATCGGGGGAAGGGAACATGGCTACACCTTC
TRBJ1-1 | TRBV5-6 | - | few | CASSSDHTEAFF | TGTGCCAGCAGCTCGGACCACACTGAAGCTTTCTTT
TRBJ1-2 | TRBV4-1 | TRBD1 | few | CASSQEQGNYGYTF | TGCGCCAGCAGCCAAGAACAGGGGAACTATGGCTACACCTTC
TRBJ1-2 | TRBV9 | - | - | CASSAGVGGPYGYTF | TGTGCCAGCAGCGCAGGGGTTGGTGGGCCATATGGCTACACCTTC
TRBJ2-5 | TRBV2 | - | - | CASRTRLIQETQYF | TGTGCCAGCAGGACCAGGTTAATCCAAGAGACCCAGTACTTC
TRBJ2-3 | TRBV6-1 | - | - | CASRRGTTNTDTQYF | TGTGCCAGCAGGAGGGGGACTACTAACACAGATACGCAGTATTTT
TRBJ1-1 | TRBV2 | TRBD1 | - | CASRYRGRNTEAFF | TGTGCCAGCAGGTACAGGGGGCGGAACACTGAAGCTTTCTTT
TRBJ1-5 | TRBV18 | - | - | CASSPTGTGGLLVQPQHF | TGTGCCAGCTCACCAACCGGGACCGGAGGTTTGTTGGTACAGCCCCAGCATTTT
TRBJ2-2 | TRBV18 | TRBD1 | - | CASSYSTGSTTGELFF | TGTGCCAGCTCATACTCGACAGGGTCGACCACCGGGGAGCTGTTTTTT
TRBJ2-7 | TRBV7-9 | TRBD2 | - | CASSSDWTSGGSSSYEQYF | TGTGCCAGCAGCTCCGACTGGACTAGCGGGGGTTCAAGCTCCTACGAGCAGTACTTC
TRBJ2-3 | TRBV15 | TRBD2 | once | CATSRASGGADTQYF | TGTGCCACCAGCAGAGCTAGCGGGGGGGCGGATACGCAGTATTTT
TRBJ2-3 | TRBV29-1 | - | - | CSVEVGGTDTQYF | TGCAGCGTTGAAGTAGGGGGAACAGATACGCAGTATTTT
TRBJ2-7 | TRBV10-1 | TRBD2 | - | CASSLSGGGGEQYF | TGCGCCAGCAGCCTCAGCGGGGGGGGAGGCGAGCAGTACTTC
TRBJ2-3 | TRBV5-1 | - | - | CASSPGGGGRDTQYF | TGCGCCAGCAGTCCGGGGGGCGGGGGAAGAGATACGCAGTATTTT
TRBJ2-5 | TRBV6-1 | TRBD2 | - | CASSASSGGVLQYF | TGTGCCAGCAGTGCTTCTAGCGGGGGGGTTCTCCAGTACTTC
TRBJ2-1 | TRBV7-8 | TRBD2 | - | CASSFFLAGAPKHNEQFF | TGTGCCAGCAGCTTCTTCCTAGCGGGGGCCCCGAAACACAATGAGCAGTTCTTC
TRBJ1-1 | TRBV5-1 | - | - | CASYESAGNTEAFF | TGCGCCAGCTACGAGTCAGCGGGGAACACTGAAGCTTTCTTT
TRBJ2-5 | TRBV7-9 | TRBD2 | - | CASSSRGLAGVYQETQYF | TGTGCCAGCAGCTCCCGGGGACTAGCGGGGGTGTACCAAGAGACCCAGTACTTC
TRBJ1-6 | TRBV19 | TRBD1 | - | CASSGRDSNSPLHF | TGTGCCAGTAGTGGACGGGACAGCAATTCACCCCTCCACTTT
TRBJ1-2 | TRBV19 | TRBD1 | - | CASSPGQGNYGYTF | TGTGCCAGTAGCCCGGGACAGGGAAACTATGGCTACACCTTC
TRBJ2-3 | TRBV7-8 | TRBD2 | - | CASSLGAGGPGDTQYF | TGTGCCAGCAGCTTAGGAGCGGGGGGGCCTGGAGATACGCAGTATTTT
TRBJ2-7 | TRBV27 | TRBD1 | - | CASSTDRRSYEQYF | TGTGCCAGCAGTACGGACAGGAGGTCCTACGAGCAGTACTTC
TRBJ1-2 | TRBV5-1 | - | few | CASSLEAGREGYTF | TGCGCCAGCAGCTTGGAGGCAGGGCGGGAGGGCTACACCTTC
TRBJ1-4 | TRBV7-9 | - | - | CASSLGGPGWEKLFF | TGTGCCAGCAGCTTAGGGGGGCCGGGTTGGGAAAAACTGTTTTTT
TRBJ1-1 | TRBV7-2 | - | - | CASSLGGAGTEAFF | TGTGCCAGCAGCTTAGGGGGGGCAGGGACTGAAGCTTTCTTT
TRBJ2-3 | TRBV30 | - | once | CAWSLGGLKADTQYF | TGTGCCTGGAGCCTGGGGGGCCTCAAGGCAGATACGCAGTATTTT
TRBJ1-3 | TRBV6-5 | - | - | CASVSSSGNTIYF | TGTGCCAGCGTCAGTTCCTCTGGAAACACCATATATTTT
TRBJ2-2 | TRBV28 | TRBD2 | - | CASSPILAGHNTGELFF | TGTGCCAGCAGCCCTATACTAGCGGGACATAACACCGGGGAGCTGTTTTTT